Presented here are 18 T cell receptor beta chains from one specimen sequenced in a study of control samples from healthy donors and cancer patients (dated by TCRdb to about 2020). Receptor libraries were prepared by the immunoSEQ multiplex PCR assay. TCRdb retrieved this table from immuneACCESS and kept in-frame rearrangements only. Not all clones are present; in checked studies, unresolved V genes account for under half, and no reason is known for the remainder. The sample yields approximately 180,000 clones; more than 85% were counted once. The ten biggest clones cover roughly 2.1% of the sample. The sample was blood. These receptor sequences come from a woman between 40 and 55 years old in good health.

V and J are TRBV10-2 and TRBJ1-1, with TRBD1 matching over 7 bases. Germline lookup yields CDR1 WSHSY and CDR2 SAAADI. This CDR3 region has 15 residues. V lost 4 bases, J lost 8 bases, and 13 bases stayed unmatched. This CDR3 reads CASSGRGDRAGEAFF. The CDR3 bases are TGCGCCAGCAGTGGTAGAGGGGACAGAGCGGGGGAAGCTTTCTTT.

The J gene is TRBJ1-5, the V gene TRBV6-5; D is unclear. The germline V gene encodes CDR1 MNHEY and CDR2 SVGAGI. CDR3 length: 14 residues. Trimming cost V 6 bases and J 2 bases, with 11 bases left between them. The CDR3 protein is CASRGDTGNQPQHF. In DNA, the CDR3 is TGTGCCAGCAGGGGCGACACGGGCAATCAGCCCCAGCATTTT.

In this sample, this clone turned up a few times. At one end, the junction sequence differs from germline, possibly due to a read error. The chain uses TRBV5-4 and TRBJ1-6, with 8 bases aligning to TRBD1. The CDR3 runs to 14 residues. Germline lookup yields CDR1 SGHNT and CDR2 YYREEE (reference sequence). In nucleotides, the CDR3 is TGTGCCAGCAGCTCTGGACAGGGCGGTTCACTCCTCCACTTT. Protein sequence: CASSSGQGGSLLHF.

The rearrangement uses TRBV18 and TRBJ1-2; D possibly corresponds to TRBD1 (5 bases). The CDR3 extends over 15 amino acids. Trimming removed 4 bases at V and 4 bases at J, with 16 bases between. Per germline, CDR1 KGHSH and CDR2 LQKENI. Here the CDR3 reads CASSHLLHGGYGYTF. The CDR3 DNA reads TGTGCCAGCTCACACCTCCTGCACGGGGGCTATGGCTACACCTTC.

This clone was detected a few times. The chain carries TRBV4-1 and TRBJ1-4, with 9 nucleotides matching TRBD1. This CDR3 spans 15 amino acids. The germline gives CDR1 MGHRA, CDR2 YSYEKL. Trimming cost V 4 bases and J 6 bases; bases outside gene matches: 6. CDR3: CASSPTGGAYEKLFF. The CDR3 bases are TGCGCCAGCAGCCCAACAGGGGGCGCCTATGAAAAACTGTTTTTT.

Remarks on this clone: The same CDR3 also results from other DNA sequences found in this sample. The rearrangement joins TRBV6-5 to TRBJ1-3; D unresolved. This CDR3 region has 11 residues. Germline loops: CDR1 MNHEY, CDR2 SVGAGI. Trimming pared 2 bases from V and 7 bases from J, leaving 3 bases between. The CDR3 loop is CASSYGNTIYF. The CDR3 nucleotides read TGTGCCAGCAGTTACGGGAACACCATATATTTT.

The V and J genes are TRBV19 and TRBJ1-6; 10 bases line up with TRBD1. Germline V gives CDR1 LNHDA, CDR2 SQIVND (reference sequence). After removal of 4 bases from V and 6 bases from J, the junction contained 6 bases not matched to a gene. This CDR3 region has 16 residues. CDR3 amino acids: CASSTRQGASNSPLHF. The CDR3 DNA follows: TGTGCCAGTAGTACTAGACAGGGGGCAAGTAATTCACCCCTCCACTTT.

The chain is built from TRBV13 and TRBJ2-3, with TRBD2 as a possible D gene (5 bases). CDR1 is PRHDT, CDR2 FYEKMQ, per germline (reference sequence). Deletions cut 0 bases from V and 6 bases from J, with 7 bases between. The CDR3 is 13 amino acids. CDR3 DNA: TGTGCCAGCAGCTTAGGTTCGGGGGATACGCAGTATTTT. It encodes CASSLGSGDTQYF.

This clone was seen only once. This rearrangement joins TRBV6-5 to TRBJ1-3; TRBD1 is a possible D gene (6 bases). V lost 8 bases and J 2 bases, leaving 13 bases between the germline ends. Germline CDR1 is MNHEY and CDR2 is SVGAGI. This CDR3 has 14 amino acids. The CDR3 here is CASFGDMAGNTIYF. The CDR3 nucleotides read TGTGCCAGCTTCGGGGACATGGCTGGAAACACCATATATTTT.

The V gene is TRBV5-4, the J gene TRBJ1-1; D possibly corresponds to TRBD1 (5 bases). The CDR3 sequence is 14 residues long. V lost 4 bases to trimming and J lost 2 bases, with 12 bases between them. Germline CDR1 SGHNT, CDR2 YYREEE (reference sequence). CDR3 amino acids: CASSPDTDNTEAFF. The CDR3 DNA follows: TGTGCCAGCAGCCCGGACACAGACAACACTGAAGCTTTCTTT.

CDR3 region: CASSLDPVSSGNTIYF. The CDR3 DNA reads as TGTGCCAGCAGCTTAGATCCGGTGAGCTCTGGAAACACCATATATTTT. The chain employs TRBV7-6 and TRBJ1-3, with D unresolved. Trimming removed 1 base from V and 0 bases from J, with 10 bases in between. This CDR3 contains 16 residues. Germline CDR1 and CDR2: SGHVS and FNYEAQ.

The J gene is TRBJ1-4, the V gene TRBV5-1, with 10 bases lining up with TRBD1. The CDR3 extends over 15 amino acids. Trimming at V came to 0 bases and at J to 8 bases, leaving 4 bases not matched to a gene. Germline CDR1 and CDR2: SGHRS and YFSETQ. CDR3 nucleotide sequence: TGCGCCAGCAGCTTGGCGTTGGGACAGGGGGAAAAACTGTTTTTT. Its protein product is CASSLALGQGEKLFF.

V gene TRBV10-3 combines with J gene TRBJ2-1; TRBD1 matches at 9 bases. The CDR3 has 15 residues. The junction had 11 bases not matched to a gene; V was cut back by 5 bases and J by 9 bases. Germline values: CDR1 ENHRY, CDR2 SYGVKD. CDR3 residues: CAISLGTGYGGEQFF. CDR3 coding DNA: TGTGCCATCAGTCTCGGGACAGGGTATGGTGGTGAGCAGTTCTTC.

By its share, this clone is medium-sized (0.01 to 0.1%). The rearrangement links TRBV6-6 to TRBJ2-7, with 11 bases fitting TRBD2. CDR1 and CDR2 from the germline V gene are MNHNY and SVGAGI (reference sequence). The CDR3 runs to 17 residues. Germline trimming cut 5 bases from V and 4 bases from J; bases unmatched to any gene: 13. CDR3 protein: CASSPPPLLAGEYEQYF. DNA for the CDR3: TGTGCCAGCAGTCCCCCTCCCTTACTAGCGGGGGAGTACGAGCAGTACTTC.

V gene TRBV2 combines with J gene TRBJ2-5, with 8 bases matching TRBD1. The CDR3 covers 17 residues. V lost 2 bases and J lost 1; bases outside the gene matches: 9. Germline V gene lookup returns CDR1 SNHLY and CDR2 FYNNEI. The CDR3 region has the DNA TGTGCCAGCAGTGAATATCCCCGGACAGGGTTCCAAGAGACCCAGTACTTC. The encoded protein is CASSEYPRTGFQETQYF.

This CDR3 is CASSQDGGRDTGELFF. The CDR3 DNA sequence: TGCGCCAGCAGCCAAGACGGGGGGCGCGACACCGGGGAGCTGTTTTTT. This chain links TRBV4-1 with TRBJ2-2; TRBD2 is a possible D gene (7 bases). This CDR3 contains 16 residues. V gave up 0 bases and J gave up 3 bases, with 11 bases separating them. The germline V gene has CDR1 MGHRA and CDR2 YSYEKL.

V gene TRBV3-1 (or the pseudogene TRBV3-2) combines with J gene TRBJ1-2; the D is unclear. The germline V and J ends were trimmed by 2 bases and 4 bases, with 5 bases remaining between them. The CDR3 has 12 amino acids. CDR1 and CDR2 (germline): LGHDT, YNNKEL (reference sequence). The CDR3 DNA is TGTGCCAGCAGCCAACACTTCTATGGCTACACCTTC. This translates into CASSQHFYGYTF.

DNA of the CDR3: TGCGCCAGCAGCTTGGGACAGGGGGGGTCCTATGAAAAACTGTTTTTT. Translation: CASSLGQGGSYEKLFF. J is TRBJ1-4 and V is TRBV5-1; 9 nucleotides line up with TRBD1. Germline lookup yields CDR1 SGHRS and CDR2 YFSETQ. Trimming at V came to 0 bases and at J to 6 bases, leaving 6 bases not matched to a gene. The CDR3 is made up of 16 amino acids.